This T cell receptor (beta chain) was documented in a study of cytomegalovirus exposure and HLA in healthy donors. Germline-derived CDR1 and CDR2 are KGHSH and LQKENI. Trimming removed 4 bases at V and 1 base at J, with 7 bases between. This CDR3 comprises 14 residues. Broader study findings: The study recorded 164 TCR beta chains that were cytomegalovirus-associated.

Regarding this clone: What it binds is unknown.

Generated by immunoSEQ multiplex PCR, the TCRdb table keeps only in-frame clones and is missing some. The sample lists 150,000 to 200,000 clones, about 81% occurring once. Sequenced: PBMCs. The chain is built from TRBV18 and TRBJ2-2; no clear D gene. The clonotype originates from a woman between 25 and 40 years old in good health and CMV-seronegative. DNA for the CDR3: TGTGCCAGCTCACTAACAAAGAACACCGGGGAGCTGTTTTTT. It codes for CASSLTKNTGELFF.